Listed below are T cell receptor beta chains from one sample, sequenced in a study of T cells in Graves' hyperthyroidism and ophthalmopathy. Via MiXCR, TCRdb re-called the multiplex PCR reads, giving one row per CDR3 protein. In the table there are fewer than 350,000 distinct CDR3 sequences, 15% to 20% of which are singletons. Sequenced material: blood. These receptors came from a woman aged 40 to 50 with Graves' ophthalmopathy. Each CDR3 is given with its conserved first and last residue. Each record gives: D gene, V gene, clone size, J gene, CDR3 DNA, CDR3 protein. A D gene is named only where the DNA matches it firmly. Rows give clone size only sometimes, using once, few, many, or a class for an expanded clone.

>NA|TRBV12-5|NA|TRBJ1-2
TGTGCTAGTGGTTTGAGGACACCCAATAGCTATGGCTACACCTTC
CASGLRTPNSYGYTF
>NA|TRBV28|many|TRBJ1-2
TGTGCCAGCAGTGCTCAGGGTCTTGGGAACTATGGCTACACCTTC
CASSAQGLGNYGYTF
>NA|TRBV7-8|NA|TRBJ1-5
TGTGCCAGCAGCTTGGGGGCAATCATTCGTCCTCCTAATCAGCCCCAGCATTTT
CASSLGAIIRPPNQPQHF
>NA|TRBV7-8|many|TRBJ1-2
TGTGCCAGCAGTTCCGGGCCTAACTATGGCTACACCTTC
CASSSGPNYGYTF
>TRBD1|TRBV20-1|NA|TRBJ2-2
TGCAGTGCTCCTGGACAGGGGAACACCGGGGAGCTGTTTTTT
CSAPGQGNTGELFF
>NA|TRBV19|many|TRBJ1-5
TGTGCCAGTAGTATAATTACGGGGGGAAATCAGCCCCAGCATTTT
CASSIITGGNQPQHF
>NA|TRBV6-2/TRBV6-3|many|TRBJ2-7
TGTGCCAGCAGTCGCCCTGGGGTCTACGAGCAGTACTTC
CASSRPGVYEQYF
>TRBD2|TRBV11-2|many|TRBJ2-5
TGTGCCAGCAGCCCCCCGGGCGTTAGCGGGACAGAGACCCAGTACTTC
CASSPPGVSGTETQYF
>TRBD1|TRBV19|many|TRBJ2-2
TGTGCCAGTAAAACCGGGACAGGGTTTGCCGGGGAGCTGTTTTTT
CASKTGTGFAGELFF
>NA|TRBV6-1|NA|TRBJ1-1
TGTGCCAGCAGTGATATACAGGGATCCACTGAAGCTTTCTTT
CASSDIQGSTEAFF
>NA|TRBV12-5|many|TRBJ2-7
TGTGCTAGTGGTTTGTTCCTAGCCCACGAGCAGTACTTC
CASGLFLAHEQYF
>NA|TRBV4-3|many|TRBJ1-1
TGCGCCAGCAGCCCGGGGCAGCTCCTCCCCACTGAAGCTTTCTTT
CASSPGQLLPTEAFF
>NA|TRBV27|many|TRBJ2-7
TGTGCCAGCAGGGTGGTGGCAGCCTACGAGCAGTACTTC
CASRVVAAYEQYF
>TRBD2|TRBV20-1|many|TRBJ2-5
TGCAGTGCGACCACAAGCCGGGGACTATCCCAAGAGACCCAGTACTTC
CSATTSRGLSQETQYF
>NA|TRBV30|NA|TRBJ2-7
TGTGCCTGGAACCCGGGTCCCACCTACGAGCAGTACTTC
CAWNPGPTYEQYF
>NA|TRBV19|few|TRBJ2-2
TGTGCCACCGCCCGGCGGTCGGACACCGGGGAGCTGTTTTTT
CATARRSDTGELFF
>NA|TRBV6-5|many|TRBJ2-2
TGTGCCAGCAGTTACTTCTTGGGCAAGAACACCGGGGAGCTGTTTTTT
CASSYFLGKNTGELFF
>NA|TRBV5-1|many|TRBJ2-7
TGCGCCAGCAGCCAGGGACTTGCCTCCTACGGGCAGTACTTC
CASSQGLASYGQYF
>NA|TRBV19|many|TRBJ1-2
TGTGCCAGCTCCCGGGACATCACCTATGGCTACACCTTC
CASSRDITYGYTF
>TRBD1|TRBV5-1|many|TRBJ1-5
TGCGCCAGCAGCTTGGGATCGCGAGACAGGGGGATTGGAGTCGATCAGCCCCAGCATTTT
CASSLGSRDRGIGVDQPQHF
>NA|TRBV6-5|NA|TRBJ1-1
TGTGCCAGCAGTTGGACGTCCGGGACGGCTATTGAAGCTTTCTTT
CASSWTSGTAIEAFF
>NA|TRBV30|few|TRBJ2-7
TGTGCCTGGAGCGGGAAGGACAGATCCTCCTACGAGCAGTACTTC
CAWSGKDRSSYEQYF
>NA|TRBV24-1|many|TRBJ2-7
TGTGCCACCAGTGACTCTGGACGTGGGGCGAGCTCCTACGAGCAGTACTTC
CATSDSGRGASSYEQYF
>NA|TRBV7-9|many|TRBJ1-1
TGTGCCAGCATAGGGGTCCTGGGCACTGAAGCTTTCTTT
CASIGVLGTEAFF
>NA|TRBV6-1|NA|TRBJ1-1
TGTGCCAGCAGCCCTACCCGACAGTCGAACACTGAAGCTTTCTTT
CASSPTRQSNTEAFF
>NA|TRBV12-3/TRBV12-4|NA|TRBJ2-3
TGTGCCAGCAGCTCGTCCTTAGATACGCTGTATTTT
CASSSSLDTLYF
>TRBD1|TRBV19|many|TRBJ2-7
TGTGCCAGTTCGCCAGGGGGACAGGGCTACGAGCAGTACTTC
CASSPGGQGYEQYF
>TRBD1|TRBV15|many|TRBJ2-2
TGTGCCACCAGCCAGGACAGGGGGTATCCTAACACCGGGGAGCTGTTTTTT
CATSQDRGYPNTGELFF
>NA|TRBV28|many|TRBJ2-2
TGTGCCAGCAGCCGAGGGGAGCCAAACGCGGACACCGGGGAGCTGTTTTTT
CASSRGEPNADTGELFF
>TRBD1|TRBV28|many|TRBJ2-7
TGTGCCAGCAGCCCCCCCGGGACAGGGATTGGGGAGCAGTACTTC
CASSPPGTGIGEQYF
>NA|TRBV29-1|NA|TRBJ1-5
TGCAGCGTTGTTATGGGTGCAGGGCAGCCCCAGCATTTT
CSVVMGAGQPQHF
>NA|TRBV24-1|many|TRBJ2-2
TGTGCCACCAGCGATTGGGGGCTCACCGGGGAGCTGTTTTTT
CATSDWGLTGELFF
>TRBD1|TRBV6-2/TRBV6-3|many|TRBJ2-7
TGTGCCAGCAGACGACCGGGACAGATCTACGAGCAGTACTTC
CASRRPGQIYEQYF
>NA|TRBV28|NA|TRBJ2-2
TGTGCCAGCAGCTCGCAGAACAGGTTAAGGACCGGGGAGCTGTTTTTT
CASSSQNRLRTGELFF
>NA|TRBV18|many|TRBJ1-1
TGTGCCAGCTCACCTCAGGACAGCCTTACTGAAGCTTTCTTT
CASSPQDSLTEAFF